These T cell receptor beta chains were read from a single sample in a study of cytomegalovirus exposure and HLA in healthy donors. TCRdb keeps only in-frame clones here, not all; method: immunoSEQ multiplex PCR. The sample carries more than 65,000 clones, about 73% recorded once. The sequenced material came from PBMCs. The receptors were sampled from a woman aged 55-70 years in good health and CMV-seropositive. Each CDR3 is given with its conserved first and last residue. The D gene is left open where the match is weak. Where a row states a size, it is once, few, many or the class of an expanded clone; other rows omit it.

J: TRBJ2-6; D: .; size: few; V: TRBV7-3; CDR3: CASSLMASSGANVLTF; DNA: TGTGCCAGCAGCTTAATGGCTAGCTCTGGGGCCAACGTCCTGACTTTC
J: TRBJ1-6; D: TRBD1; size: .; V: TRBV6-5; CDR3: CASSNQGGHSPLHF; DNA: TGTGCCAGCAGTAATCAGGGGGGACATTCACCCCTCCACTTT
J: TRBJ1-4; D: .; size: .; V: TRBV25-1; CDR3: CASGGLGSNEKLFF; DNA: TGTGCCAGCGGAGGCCTCGGGAGTAATGAAAAACTGTTTTTT
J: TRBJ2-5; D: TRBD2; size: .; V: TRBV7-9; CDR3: CASSFSGSRETQYF; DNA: TGTGCCAGCAGCTTTAGCGGGTCTCGAGAGACCCAGTACTTC
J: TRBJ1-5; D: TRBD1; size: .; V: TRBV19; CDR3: CASSRNTGTGNQPQHF; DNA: TGTGCCAGTAGTCGAAATACCGGGACAGGGAATCAGCCCCAGCATTTT
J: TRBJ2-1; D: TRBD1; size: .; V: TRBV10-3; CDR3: CAISDRGQMDEQFF; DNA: TGTGCCATCAGTGACAGGGGGCAAATGGATGAGCAGTTCTTC
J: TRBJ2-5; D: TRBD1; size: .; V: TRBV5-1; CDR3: CASSVGYGQGATQYF; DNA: TGCGCCAGCAGCGTTGGGTACGGCCAGGGGGCGACCCAGTACTTC
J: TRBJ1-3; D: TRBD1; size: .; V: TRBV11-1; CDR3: CASSLALRTGRNTIYF; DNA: TGTGCCAGCAGCTTAGCCCTACGGACAGGAAGAAACACCATATATTTT
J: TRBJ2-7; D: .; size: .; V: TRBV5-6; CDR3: CASSYRGGGLDEQYF; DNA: TGTGCCAGCAGCTACCGAGGGGGTGGGCTGGATGAGCAGTACTTC
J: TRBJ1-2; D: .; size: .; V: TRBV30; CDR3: CAWSREFGYTF; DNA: TGTGCCTGGTCGAGGGAGTTTGGCTACACCTTC
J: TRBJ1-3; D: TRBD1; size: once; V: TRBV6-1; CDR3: CASSLDRGAGNTIYF; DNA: TGTGCCAGCAGCCTGGACAGGGGAGCTGGAAACACCATATATTTT
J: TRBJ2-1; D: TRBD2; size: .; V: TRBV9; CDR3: CASSVALAGYNEQFF; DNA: TGTGCCAGCAGCGTAGCACTAGCGGGATACAATGAGCAGTTCTTC
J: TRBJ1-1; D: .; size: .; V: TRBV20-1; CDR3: CSAREDNRAFF; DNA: TGCAGTGCTAGAGAGGACAATCGAGCTTTCTTT
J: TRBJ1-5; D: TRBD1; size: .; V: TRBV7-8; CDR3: CASSQGGGGNQPQHF; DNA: TGTGCCAGCAGCCAGGGGGGAGGCGGCAATCAGCCCCAGCATTTT
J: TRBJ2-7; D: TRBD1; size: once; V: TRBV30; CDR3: CAWRQGAYGEQYF; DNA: TGTGCCTGGAGGCAGGGGGCGTACGGCGAGCAGTACTTC